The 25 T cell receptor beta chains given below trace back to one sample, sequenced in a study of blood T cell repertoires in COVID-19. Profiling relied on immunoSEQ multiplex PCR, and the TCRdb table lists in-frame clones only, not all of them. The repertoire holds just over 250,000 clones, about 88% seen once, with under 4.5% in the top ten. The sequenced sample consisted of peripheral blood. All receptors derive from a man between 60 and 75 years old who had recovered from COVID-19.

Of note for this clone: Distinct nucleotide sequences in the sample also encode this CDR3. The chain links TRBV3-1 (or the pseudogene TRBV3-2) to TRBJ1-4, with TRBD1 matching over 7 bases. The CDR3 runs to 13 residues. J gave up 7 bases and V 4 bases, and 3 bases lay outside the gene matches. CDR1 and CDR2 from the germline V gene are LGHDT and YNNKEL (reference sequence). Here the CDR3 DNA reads TGTGCCAGCAGCCGACAGGGTTTTGAAAAACTGTTTTTT. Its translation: CASSRQGFEKLFF.

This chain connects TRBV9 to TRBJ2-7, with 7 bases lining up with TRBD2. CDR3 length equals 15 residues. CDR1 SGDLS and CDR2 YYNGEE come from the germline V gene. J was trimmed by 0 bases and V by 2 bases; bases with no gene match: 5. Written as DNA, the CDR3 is TGTGCCAGCAGCGTGGGGGGGGAAACCTCCTACGAGCAGTACTTC. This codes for CASSVGGETSYEQYF.

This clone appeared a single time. This CDR3 reads CARKREGAFF. CDR3 nucleotides: TGTGCCCGTAAGAGGGAGGGAGCTTTCTTT. The V gene is TRBV7-4, the J gene TRBJ1-1; D uncertain. The CDR3 loop spans 10 amino acids. Germline CDR1 reads SGHVT; CDR2 reads SQSDAQ. Trimming pared 11 bases from V and 10 bases from J, leaving 14 bases between. Full variable domain (rest looked up from reference TRBV7-4 and TRBJ1-1): GAGVSQSPRYKVAKRGRDVALRCDSISGHVTLYWYRQTLGQGSEVLTYSQSDAQRDKSGRPSGRFSAERPERSVSTLKIQRTEQGDSAVYLCARKREGAFFGQGTRLTVV.

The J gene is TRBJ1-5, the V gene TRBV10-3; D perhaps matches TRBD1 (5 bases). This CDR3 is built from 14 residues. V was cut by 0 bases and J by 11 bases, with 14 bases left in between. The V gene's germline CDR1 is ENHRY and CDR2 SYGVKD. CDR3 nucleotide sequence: TGTGCCATCAGTGAGTCAGGGGCCCCGTCGGCCCAGCATTTT. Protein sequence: CAISESGAPSAQHF.

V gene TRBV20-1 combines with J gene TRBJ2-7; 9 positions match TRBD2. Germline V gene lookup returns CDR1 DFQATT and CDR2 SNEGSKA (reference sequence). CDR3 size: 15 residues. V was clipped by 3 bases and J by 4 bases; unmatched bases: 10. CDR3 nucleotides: TGCAGTGCTAGTAGGTCCAGCGGGGGGTTATACGAGCAGTACTTC. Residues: CSASRSSGGLYEQYF.

The CDR3 sequence is CASSLDGGASYGYTF. As DNA, the CDR3 is TGTGCCAGCAGCCTGGATGGGGGGGCATCCTATGGCTACACCTTC. The chain recombines TRBV7-9 with TRBJ1-2; D might be TRBD1 (6 bases). The CDR3 is 15 amino acids. The V end lost 5 bases, the J end lost 4 bases, and 17 bases lay between the germline ends. From germline, CDR1 is SEHNR and CDR2 FQNEAQ (reference sequence).

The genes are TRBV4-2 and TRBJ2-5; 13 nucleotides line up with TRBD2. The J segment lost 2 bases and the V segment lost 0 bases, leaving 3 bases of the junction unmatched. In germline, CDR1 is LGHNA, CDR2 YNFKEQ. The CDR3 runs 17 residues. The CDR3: CASSQDTSGGAQETQYF. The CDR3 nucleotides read TGTGCCAGCAGCCAAGATACTAGCGGGGGGGCTCAAGAGACCCAGTACTTC.

The CDR3: CASSPDTLAGISYEQYF. The CDR3 bases are TGTGCCAGCAGCCCCGATACCTTAGCGGGGATCTCCTACGAGCAGTACTTC. V usage is TRBV7-2 and J usage is TRBJ2-7; the match to TRBD2 covers 8 bases. Germline assignment: CDR1 SGHTA and CDR2 FQGNSA. J was trimmed by 0 bases and V by 5 bases; bases with no gene match: 12. The CDR3 sequence is 17 residues long.

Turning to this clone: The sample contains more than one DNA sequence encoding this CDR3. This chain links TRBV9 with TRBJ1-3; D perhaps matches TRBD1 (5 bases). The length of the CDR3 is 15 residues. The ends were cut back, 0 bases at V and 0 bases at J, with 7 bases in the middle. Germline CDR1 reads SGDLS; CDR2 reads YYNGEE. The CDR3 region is CASSVGGVSGNTIYF. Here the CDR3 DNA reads TGTGCCAGCAGCGTAGGGGGGGTCTCTGGAAACACCATATATTTT.

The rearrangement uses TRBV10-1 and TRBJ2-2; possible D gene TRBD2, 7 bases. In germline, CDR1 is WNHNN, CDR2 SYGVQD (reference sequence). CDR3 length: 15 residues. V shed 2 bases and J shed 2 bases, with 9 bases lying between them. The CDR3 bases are TGCGCCAGCAGTGAGGCGGGGGCCAACACCGGGGAGCTGTTTTTT. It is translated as CASSEAGANTGELFF.

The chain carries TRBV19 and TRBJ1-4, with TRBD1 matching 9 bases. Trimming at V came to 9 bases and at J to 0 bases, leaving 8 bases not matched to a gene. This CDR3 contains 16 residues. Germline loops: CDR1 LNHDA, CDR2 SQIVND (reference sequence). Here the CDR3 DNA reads TGTGCCAGCCGGGACAGGGATCATGCAACTAATGAAAAACTGTTTTTT. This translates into CASRDRDHATNEKLFF.

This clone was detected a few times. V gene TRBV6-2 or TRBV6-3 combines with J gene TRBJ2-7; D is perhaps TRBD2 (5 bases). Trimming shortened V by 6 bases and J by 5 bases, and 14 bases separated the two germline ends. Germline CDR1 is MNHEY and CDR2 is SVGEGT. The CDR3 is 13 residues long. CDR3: CASSVRGADEQYF. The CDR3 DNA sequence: TGTGCCAGCAGCGTACGGGGTGCCGACGAGCAGTACTTC.

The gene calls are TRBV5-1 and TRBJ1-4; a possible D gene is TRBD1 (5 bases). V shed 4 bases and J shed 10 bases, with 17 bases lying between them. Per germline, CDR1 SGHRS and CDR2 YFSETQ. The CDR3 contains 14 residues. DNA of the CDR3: TGCGCCAGCAGCACCGGGGGGGAGGCTGTAAAACTGTTTTTT. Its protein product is CASSTGGEAVKLFF.

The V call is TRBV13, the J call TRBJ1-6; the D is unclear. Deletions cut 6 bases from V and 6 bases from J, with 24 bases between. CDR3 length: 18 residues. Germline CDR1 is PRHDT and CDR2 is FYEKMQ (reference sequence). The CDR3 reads CASSQGGWSGVFNSPLHF. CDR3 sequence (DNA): TGTGCCAGCAGTCAAGGAGGGTGGAGTGGGGTTTTTAATTCACCCCTCCACTTT.

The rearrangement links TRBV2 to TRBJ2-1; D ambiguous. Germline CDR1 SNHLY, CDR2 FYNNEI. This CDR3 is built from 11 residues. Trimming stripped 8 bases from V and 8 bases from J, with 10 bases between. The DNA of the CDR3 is TGTGCCAGCGCGAATCGGGATGAGCAGTTCTTC. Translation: CASANRDEQFF.

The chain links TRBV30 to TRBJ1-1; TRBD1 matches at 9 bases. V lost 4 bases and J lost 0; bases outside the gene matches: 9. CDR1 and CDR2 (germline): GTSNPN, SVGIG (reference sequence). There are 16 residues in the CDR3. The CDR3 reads CAWMKGQGGMNTEAFF. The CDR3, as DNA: TGTGCCTGGATGAAGGGACAGGGTGGCATGAACACTGAAGCTTTCTTT.

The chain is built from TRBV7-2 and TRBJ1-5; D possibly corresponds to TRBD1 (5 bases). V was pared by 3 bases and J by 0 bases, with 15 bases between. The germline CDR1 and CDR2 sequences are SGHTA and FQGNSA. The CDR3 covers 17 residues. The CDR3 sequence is CASSFRQLGNSNQPQHF. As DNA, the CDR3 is TGTGCCAGCAGCTTTCGACAGTTAGGAAATAGCAATCAGCCCCAGCATTTT.

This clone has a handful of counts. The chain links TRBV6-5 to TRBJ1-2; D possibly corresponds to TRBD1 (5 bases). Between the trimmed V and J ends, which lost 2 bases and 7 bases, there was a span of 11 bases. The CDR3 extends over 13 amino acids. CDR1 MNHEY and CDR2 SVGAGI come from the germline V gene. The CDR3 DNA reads TGTGCCAGCAGTTACGGGTCAGGGATTGGCTACACCTTC. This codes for CASSYGSGIGYTF.

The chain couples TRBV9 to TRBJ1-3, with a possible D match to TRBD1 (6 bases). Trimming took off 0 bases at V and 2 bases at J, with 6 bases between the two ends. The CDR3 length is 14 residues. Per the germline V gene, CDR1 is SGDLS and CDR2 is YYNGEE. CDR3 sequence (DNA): TGTGCCAGCAGCGTAGGGGACACTGGAAACACCATATATTTT. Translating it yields CASSVGDTGNTIYF. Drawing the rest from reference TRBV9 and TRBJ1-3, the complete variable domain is DSGVTQTPKHLITATGQRVTLRCSPRSGDLSVYWYQQSLDQGLQFLIQYYNGEERAKGNILERFSAQQFPDLHSELNLSSLELGDSALYFCASSVGDTGNTIYFGEGSWLTVV.

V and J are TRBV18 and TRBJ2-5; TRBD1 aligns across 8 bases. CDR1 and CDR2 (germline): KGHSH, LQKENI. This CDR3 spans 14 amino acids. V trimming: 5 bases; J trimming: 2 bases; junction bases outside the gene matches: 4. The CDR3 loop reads CASSTYRGQETQYF. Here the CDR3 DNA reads TGTGCCAGCTCAACCTACAGGGGGCAAGAGACCCAGTACTTC.

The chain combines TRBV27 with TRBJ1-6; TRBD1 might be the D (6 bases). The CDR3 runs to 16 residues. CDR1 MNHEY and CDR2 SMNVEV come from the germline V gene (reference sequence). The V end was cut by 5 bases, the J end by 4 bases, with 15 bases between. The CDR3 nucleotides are TGTGCCAGCAGTGAGCTTACTAGGGGGTATAATTCACCCCTCCACTTT. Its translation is CASSELTRGYNSPLHF.

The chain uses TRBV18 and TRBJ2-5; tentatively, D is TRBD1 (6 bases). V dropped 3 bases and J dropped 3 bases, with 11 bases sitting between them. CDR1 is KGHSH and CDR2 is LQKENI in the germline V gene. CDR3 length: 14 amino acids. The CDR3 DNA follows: TGTGCCAGCTCACCGAACAGGGCGGAAGAGACCCAGTACTTC. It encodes CASSPNRAEETQYF.

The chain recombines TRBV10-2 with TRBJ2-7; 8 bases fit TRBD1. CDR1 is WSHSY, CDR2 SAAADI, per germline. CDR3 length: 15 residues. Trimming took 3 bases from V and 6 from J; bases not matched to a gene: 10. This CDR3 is CASSDPGTGVIEQYF. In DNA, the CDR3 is TGCGCCAGCAGTGACCCCGGGACAGGAGTTATCGAGCAGTACTTC.

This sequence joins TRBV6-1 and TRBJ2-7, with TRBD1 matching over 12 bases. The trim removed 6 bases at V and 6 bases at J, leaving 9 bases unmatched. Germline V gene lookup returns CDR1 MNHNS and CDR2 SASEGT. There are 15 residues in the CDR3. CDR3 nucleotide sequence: TGTGCCAGCAGGGATACCGGGACAGGGGGCCGCGAGCAGTACTTC. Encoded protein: CASRDTGTGGREQYF.

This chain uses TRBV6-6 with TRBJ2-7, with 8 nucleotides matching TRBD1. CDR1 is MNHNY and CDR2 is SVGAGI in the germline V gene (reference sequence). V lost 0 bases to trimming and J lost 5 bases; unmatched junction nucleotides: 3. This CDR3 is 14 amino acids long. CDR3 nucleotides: TGTGCCAGCAGTTACTCCCAGGGGGCCCACGAGCAGTACTTC. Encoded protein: CASSYSQGAHEQYF.